This T cell receptor beta chain was retrieved from a study of human T cells and chemical hapten exposure. Ten or more counts support this clonotype. Time point described: patch test 2, 6 weeks after DPC sensitization. Treatment here: therapeutic diphenylcyclopropenone sensitization with weekly scalp DPC. TCRdb called the RACE reads again in MiXCR, with one record for every CDR3 protein. The table has 25,000 to 30,000 distinct CDR3 sequences, 8% to 9.5% seen once. The sequenced sample was whole blood, obtained in connection with sensitization to the hapten diphenylcyclopropenone (DPC). This TCR derives from a man in his thirties or forties with alopecia areata. Some clones in this sample may be carry-over from other donors' samples.

The CDR3 spells CASSSLTSRSSTDTQYF. The DNA for the CDR3 is TGTGCCAGCAGCTCCCTGACTAGCCGCAGTAGCACAGATACGCAGTATTTT. This rearrangement joins TRBV7-9 to TRBJ2-3, with 7 bases identical to TRBD2. The CDR3 is 17 residues long. Germline loops: CDR1 SEHNR, CDR2 FQNEAQ (reference sequence). Trimming removed 4 bases from V and 0 bases from J; junction bases left unmatched: 10.